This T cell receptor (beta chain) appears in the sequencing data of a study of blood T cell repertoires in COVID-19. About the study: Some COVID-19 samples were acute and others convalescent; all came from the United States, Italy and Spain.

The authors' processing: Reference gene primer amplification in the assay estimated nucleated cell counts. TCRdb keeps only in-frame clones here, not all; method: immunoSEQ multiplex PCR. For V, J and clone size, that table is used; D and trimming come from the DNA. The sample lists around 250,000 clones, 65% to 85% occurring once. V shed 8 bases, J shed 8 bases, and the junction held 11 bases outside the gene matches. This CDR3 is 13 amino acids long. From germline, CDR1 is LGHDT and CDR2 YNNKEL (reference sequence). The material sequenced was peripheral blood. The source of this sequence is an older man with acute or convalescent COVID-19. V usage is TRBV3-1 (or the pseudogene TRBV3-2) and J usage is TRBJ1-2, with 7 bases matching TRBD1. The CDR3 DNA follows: TGTGCCAGCGGGCAGGGGGATTCAGGAGGCTACACCTTC. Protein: CASGQGDSGGYTF.